A selection of T cell receptor beta chains follows, all from one sample in a study of blood T cell repertoires in COVID-19. TCRdb's table, derived via immunoSEQ multiplex PCR, lists solely in-frame clones and lacks some. Found here are roughly 340,000 clones, around 87% of them singletons; the top ten hold under 6.5%. The sequenced sample was peripheral blood. Receptors originate from a woman aged 50 to 65 with COVID-19, enrolled during active disease. Each CDR3 is given with its conserved first and last residue. The order of the fields is clone size, V gene, D gene, J gene, CDR3 protein, CDR3 DNA. A D gene is named only where the DNA matches it firmly. The size field is filled for only some rows; it gives once, few, many or a size class.

NA	TRBV7-2	NA	TRBJ1-5	CASSLTGDQPQHF	TGTGCCAGCAGCTTGACGGGGGATCAGCCCCAGCATTTT
NA	TRBV29-1	TRBD2	TRBJ2-1	CSVTAGGTYNEQFF	TGCAGCGTTACAGCGGGAGGCACTTACAATGAGCAGTTCTTC
NA	TRBV11-2	NA	TRBJ2-7	CASSLGPGDGRYEQYF	TGTGCCAGCAGCTTAGGGCCAGGGGACGGGCGGTACGAGCAGTACTTC
few	TRBV28	NA	TRBJ1-5	CASSESPDSRSNQPQHF	TGTGCCAGCAGTGAAAGCCCGGATTCGAGGAGCAATCAGCCCCAGCATTTT
NA	TRBV15	TRBD1	TRBJ1-5	CATSLLTGTGLDQPQHF	TGTGCCACCAGCCTTCTCACCGGGACAGGGTTGGATCAGCCCCAGCATTTT
NA	TRBV11-2	TRBD1	TRBJ2-7	CASSGIGTGSAAYEQYF	TGTGCCAGCAGCGGCATCGGGACAGGGTCGGCGGCCTACGAGCAGTACTTC
NA	TRBV18	TRBD1	TRBJ1-2	CASSPNPGTDLGGYTF	TGTGCCAGCTCACCGAACCCCGGGACAGATCTGGGTGGCTACACCTTC
once	TRBV9	NA	TRBJ2-3	CASSVRGSTDTQYF	TGTGCCAGCAGCGTTCGCGGGAGCACAGATACGCAGTATTTT
NA	TRBV2	TRBD1	TRBJ1-2	CASSPQGQGRSGYTF	TGTGCCAGCAGTCCCCAGGGACAGGGTAGGAGTGGCTACACCTTC
NA	TRBV6-4	TRBD2	TRBJ2-1	CASSELAGSPGHEQFF	TGTGCCAGCAGCGAACTAGCGGGTAGCCCAGGCCATGAGCAGTTCTTC
once	TRBV20-1	TRBD1	TRBJ1-3	CSASRGQGAGNTIYF	TGCAGTGCTAGTAGGGGGCAGGGTGCTGGAAACACCATATATTTT
NA	TRBV5-6	NA	TRBJ1-1	CASSFQRWSEAFF	TGTGCCAGCAGCTTTCAGAGGTGGAGCGAAGCTTTCTTT
NA	TRBV6-5	TRBD2	TRBJ2-7	CASTTSGKYEQYF	TGTGCCAGCACGACTAGCGGAAAATACGAGCAGTACTTC
few	TRBV27	NA	TRBJ1-1	CASSFRGMNTEAFF	TGTGCCAGCAGTTTCAGGGGTATGAACACTGAAGCTTTCTTT
NA	TRBV19	TRBD1	TRBJ1-2	CASSDGGTGYGYTF	TGTGCCAGTAGTGACGGTGGGACAGGGTATGGCTACACCTTC
few	TRBV18	TRBD1	TRBJ1-5	CASSPGTGGGKPQHF	TGTGCCAGCTCACCGGGGACAGGGGGCGGGAAGCCCCAGCATTTT
NA	TRBV4-1	NA	TRBJ2-6	CASSAPWGGGSSGANVLTF	TGCGCCAGCAGCGCTCCTTGGGGAGGGGGAAGTTCTGGGGCCAACGTCCTGACTTTC
NA	TRBV21-1	NA	TRBJ2-4	CASSKDPSGRSKNIQYF	TGTGCCAGCAGCAAAGATCCTAGCGGGAGGTCCAAAAACATTCAGTACTTC
once	TRBV9	TRBD1	TRBJ2-7	CASSPGQGAALTFSYEQYF	TGTGCCAGCAGCCCCGGACAGGGGGCGGCACTGACTTTCTCCTACGAGCAGTACTTC
NA	TRBV7-6	NA	TRBJ1-2	CASSPSSGAVFYGYTF	TGTGCCAGCAGCCCGAGCTCAGGGGCCGTTTTCTATGGCTACACCTTC
once	TRBV29-1	NA	TRBJ2-7	CSVEDPGIGLPYEQYF	TGCAGCGTTGAAGATCCAGGTATCGGCCTCCCCTACGAGCAGTACTTC
NA	TRBV2	NA	TRBJ1-5	CASSEAYSNQPQHF	TGTGCCAGCAGTGAAGCCTATAGCAATCAGCCCCAGCATTTT
NA	TRBV11-3	NA	TRBJ1-3	CASSRLPMTGTTVGNTIYF	TGTGCCAGCAGCCGTCTTCCTATGACCGGGACAACGGTTGGAAACACCATATATTTT
NA	TRBV5-1	TRBD1	TRBJ2-2	CASSPGGQGAAGTGELFF	TGCGCCAGCAGCCCCGGGGGCCAGGGGGCGGCGGGCACCGGGGAGCTGTTTTTT
NA	TRBV6-5	TRBD2	TRBJ2-7	CASSRRGGLNNEQYF	TGTGCCAGCAGCCGACGGGGGGGGCTCAACAACGAGCAGTACTTC
NA	TRBV6-6	NA	TRBJ1-4	CASSYHTGTEKLFF	TGTGCCAGCAGTTACCACACAGGGACTGAAAAACTGTTTTTT
once	TRBV7-2	TRBD2	TRBJ2-2	CASSLVTAGVGGELFF	TGTGCCAGCAGCTTAGTCACAGCGGGAGTGGGCGGGGAGCTGTTTTTT
NA	TRBV15	NA	TRBJ2-3	CATSRDGASTDTQYF	TGTGCCACCAGCAGAGATGGGGCTAGCACAGATACGCAGTATTTT
NA	TRBV15	NA	TRBJ1-3	CATSRSQGFAGNTIYF	TGTGCCACCAGCCGGAGCCAGGGGTTCGCTGGAAACACCATATATTTT
NA	TRBV3-1/TRBV3-2	NA	TRBJ2-2	CASSHRGHLRDTGELFF	TGTGCCAGCAGCCACAGGGGACACCTTCGAGACACCGGGGAGCTGTTTTTT
once	TRBV5-1	TRBD2	TRBJ2-1	CASSSGLAVSYNEQFF	TGCGCCAGCAGCTCGGGACTAGCGGTCTCCTACAATGAGCAGTTCTTC